This is a list of T cell receptor beta chains from one sample in a study of blood T cell repertoires in COVID-19. TCRdb's copy holds only in-frame clones and misses some; the assay was immunoSEQ multiplex PCR. Among under 200,000 clones listed, about 80% were seen once. The sample comprised peripheral blood. The receptors were gathered from a human donor in a cohort sampled during active COVID-19. Each CDR3 is given without its conserved first and last residue.

v_call | cdr3_aa
TRBV18 | ASSPYQGADGYT
TRBV6-4 | ASSDREGAEAF
TRBV7-2 | ASSLARTSIETQY
TRBV28 | ASRITLAGAAYEQY
TRBV7-2 | ASSRDNSYEQY
TRBV5-1 | ASSSSLGGNTEAF
TRBV3-1/TRBV3-2 | ASSQGSRSNTEAF
TRBV3-1/TRBV3-2 | ASSPSGDRLH
TRBV6-2/TRBV6-3 | ASTPGQRQPQH
TRBV4-3 | ASSQAYGGAFHYGYT
TRBV28 | ASSRQGPYEQY
TRBV27 | ASSLLGREGYEQY
TRBV10-1 | ASSPAGTGYNEQF
TRBV6-5 | ASRVAGGSYNEQF
TRBV3-1/TRBV3-2 | ASSLSGGGETQY
TRBV6-5 | ASSRGQAPSYEQY
TRBV5-1 | ASSYSGDEQY
TRBV7-9 | ASRNTDSYYGYT
TRBV7-3 | ASSSEGARDTQY
TRBV29-1 | SVGGVGEGYT
TRBV19 | ASSIGDRGDLYEQY
TRBV6-5 | ASSYSIVNTEAF
TRBV29-1 | SVTDSGANVLT
TRBV4-2 | ASSQGAGGPDTQY
TRBV3-1/TRBV3-2 | ASSRPMGRGYGYT
TRBV24-1 | ATSDRDRGPDEQY
TRBV18 | ASSPGGRGSPLH
TRBV19 | ASSQGGAANYGYT
TRBV12-5 | ASGLGTGVFY
TRBV19 | ASSHRRDGANVLT
TRBV24-1 | ATSDSGTGKGEQY
TRBV5-1 | ASSLGQVSRNEQF
TRBV7-2 | ASSLRQEGYGYT
TRBV11-3 | ASSPRASGGEDTQY
TRBV23-1 | ASSQSRDFHYEQY
TRBV4-1 | ASSQVISGRRGAHNEQF
TRBV11-2 | ASPPREGPYEQY
TRBV5-8 | ASSLVTGVDYGYT
TRBV28 | ASSEGLAVYEQY
TRBV2 | ASSGQGRSGANVLT
TRBV5-1 | ASSLDNPNTGELF